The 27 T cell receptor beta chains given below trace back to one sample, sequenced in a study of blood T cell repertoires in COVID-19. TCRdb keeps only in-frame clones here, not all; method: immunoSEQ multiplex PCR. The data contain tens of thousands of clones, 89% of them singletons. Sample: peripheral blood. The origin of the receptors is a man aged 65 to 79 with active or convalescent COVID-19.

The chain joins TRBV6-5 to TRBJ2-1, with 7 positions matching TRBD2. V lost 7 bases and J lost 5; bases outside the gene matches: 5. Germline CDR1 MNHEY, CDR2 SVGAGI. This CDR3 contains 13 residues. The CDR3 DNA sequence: TGTGCCAGCACCACCCGGGGGGACAATGAGCAGTTCTTC. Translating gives CASTTRGDNEQFF.

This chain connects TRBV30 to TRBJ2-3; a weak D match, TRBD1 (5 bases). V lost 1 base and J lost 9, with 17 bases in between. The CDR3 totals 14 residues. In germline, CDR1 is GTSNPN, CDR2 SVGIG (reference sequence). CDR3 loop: CAWSGQGIGKTQYF. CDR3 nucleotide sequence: TGTGCCTGGAGTGGTCAGGGTATAGGAAAAACGCAGTATTTT.

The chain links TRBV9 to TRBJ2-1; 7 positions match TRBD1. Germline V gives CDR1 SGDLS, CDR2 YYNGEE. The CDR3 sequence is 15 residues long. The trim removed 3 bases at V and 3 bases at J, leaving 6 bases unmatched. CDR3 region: CASSGRDSNYNEQFF. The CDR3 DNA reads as TGTGCCAGCAGCGGCCGGGACAGCAACTACAATGAGCAGTTCTTC.

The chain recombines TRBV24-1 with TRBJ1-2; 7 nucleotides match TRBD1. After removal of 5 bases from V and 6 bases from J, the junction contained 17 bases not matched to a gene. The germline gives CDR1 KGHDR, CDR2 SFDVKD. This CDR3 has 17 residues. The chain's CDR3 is CATSGGDTGVVSNGYTF. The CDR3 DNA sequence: TGTGCCACCAGTGGGGGTGACACAGGGGTTGTCTCGAATGGCTACACCTTC.

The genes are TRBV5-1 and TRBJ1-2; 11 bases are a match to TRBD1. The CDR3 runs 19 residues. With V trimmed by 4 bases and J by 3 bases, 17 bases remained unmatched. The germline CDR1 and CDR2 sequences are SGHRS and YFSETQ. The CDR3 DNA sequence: TGCGCCAGCAGCCCAGACGGGACAGGGGGTTCCGCAGGGGACTATGGCTACACCTTC. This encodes CASSPDGTGGSAGDYGYTF.

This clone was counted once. The CDR3 spells CASSLRQGETQYF. The CDR3 coding sequence is TGTGCCAGCAGTTTACGGCAGGGGGAAACCCAGTACTTC. The gene calls are TRBV12-3 or TRBV12-4 and TRBJ2-5; the match to TRBD1 covers 7 bases. Trimming at V came to 2 bases and at J to 8 bases, leaving 5 bases not matched to a gene. The CDR3 is 13 residues long.

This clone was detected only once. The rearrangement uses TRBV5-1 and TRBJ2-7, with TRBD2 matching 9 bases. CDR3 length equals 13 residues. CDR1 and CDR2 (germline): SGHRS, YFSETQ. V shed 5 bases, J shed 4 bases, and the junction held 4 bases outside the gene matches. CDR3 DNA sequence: TGCGCCAGCAGTGCCAGCGGGGGGTACGAGCAGTACTTC. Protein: CASSASGGYEQYF.

The CDR3 DNA reads as TGCGCCAGCAGCCACCAAGCGGGAAGAGTAAATGAGCAGTTCTTC. Translation: CASSHQAGRVNEQFF. This chain connects TRBV4-3 to TRBJ2-1; 7 positions agree with TRBD2. J was trimmed by 7 bases and V by 3 bases; bases with no gene match: 9. The CDR3 has 15 residues. CDR1 LGHNA and CDR2 YSLEER come from the germline V gene.

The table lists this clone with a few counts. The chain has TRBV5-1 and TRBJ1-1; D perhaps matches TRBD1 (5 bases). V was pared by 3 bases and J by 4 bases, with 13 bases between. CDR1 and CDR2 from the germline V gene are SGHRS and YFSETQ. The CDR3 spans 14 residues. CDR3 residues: CASSSSGFGTEAFF. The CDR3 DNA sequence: TGCGCCAGCAGCTCCTCAGGGTTTGGCACTGAAGCTTTCTTT. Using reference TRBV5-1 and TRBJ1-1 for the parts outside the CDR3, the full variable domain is KAGVTQTPRYLIKTRGQQVTLSCSPISGHRSVSWYQQTPGQGLQFLFEYFSETQRNKGNFPGRFSGRQFSNSRSEMNVSTLELGDSALYLCASSSSGFGTEAFFGQGTRLTVV.

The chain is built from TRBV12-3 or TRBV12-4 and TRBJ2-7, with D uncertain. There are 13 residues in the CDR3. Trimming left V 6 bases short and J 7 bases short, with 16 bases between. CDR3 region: CASSRSHSVEQYF. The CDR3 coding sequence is TGTGCCAGCAGCCGTTCCCATAGTGTGGAGCAGTACTTC.

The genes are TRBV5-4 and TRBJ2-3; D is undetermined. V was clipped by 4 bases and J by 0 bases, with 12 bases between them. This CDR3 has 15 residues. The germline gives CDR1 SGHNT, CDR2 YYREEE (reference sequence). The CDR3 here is CASSPTLSSTDTQYF. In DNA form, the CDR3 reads TGTGCCAGCAGCCCCACTCTCTCTAGCACAGATACGCAGTATTTT.

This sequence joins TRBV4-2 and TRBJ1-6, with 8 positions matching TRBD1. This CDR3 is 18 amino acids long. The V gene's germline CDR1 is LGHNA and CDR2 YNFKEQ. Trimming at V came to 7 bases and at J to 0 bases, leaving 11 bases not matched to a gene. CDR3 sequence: CASTTGQGRSSYNSPLHF. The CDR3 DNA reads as TGTGCCAGCACCACAGGACAGGGTCGGAGCTCCTATAATTCACCCCTCCACTTT.

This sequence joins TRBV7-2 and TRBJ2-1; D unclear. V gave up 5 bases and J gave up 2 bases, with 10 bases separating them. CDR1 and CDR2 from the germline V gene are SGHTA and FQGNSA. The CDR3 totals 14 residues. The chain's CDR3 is CASSPGAPYNEQFF. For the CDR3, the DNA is TGTGCCAGCAGCCCGGGTGCCCCCTACAATGAGCAGTTCTTC.

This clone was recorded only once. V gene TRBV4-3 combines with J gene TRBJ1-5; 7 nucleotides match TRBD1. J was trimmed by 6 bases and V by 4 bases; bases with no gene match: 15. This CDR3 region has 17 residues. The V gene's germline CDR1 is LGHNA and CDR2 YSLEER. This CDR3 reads CASSPEVKGGVSQPQHF. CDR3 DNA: TGCGCCAGCAGCCCCGAGGTCAAAGGGGGCGTATCTCAGCCCCAGCATTTT.

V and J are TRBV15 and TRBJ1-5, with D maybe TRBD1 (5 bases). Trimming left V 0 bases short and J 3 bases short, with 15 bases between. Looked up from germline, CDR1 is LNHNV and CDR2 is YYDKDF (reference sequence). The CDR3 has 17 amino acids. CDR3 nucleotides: TGTGCCACCAGCAGAGAGCTTAAAAGGGACTTCAATCAGCCCCAGCATTTT. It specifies CATSRELKRDFNQPQHF.

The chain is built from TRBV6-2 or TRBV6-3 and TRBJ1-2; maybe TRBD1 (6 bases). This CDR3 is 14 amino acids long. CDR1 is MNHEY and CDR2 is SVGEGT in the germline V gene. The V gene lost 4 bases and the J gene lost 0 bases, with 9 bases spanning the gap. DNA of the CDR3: TGTGCCAGCAGTTCCAGGGGAACTAACTATGGCTACACCTTC. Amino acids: CASSSRGTNYGYTF.

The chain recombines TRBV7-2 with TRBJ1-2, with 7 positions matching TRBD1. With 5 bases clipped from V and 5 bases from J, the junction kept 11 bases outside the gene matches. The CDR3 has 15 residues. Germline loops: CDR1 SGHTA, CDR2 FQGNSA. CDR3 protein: CASSRLTGIGYGYTF. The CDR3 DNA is TGTGCCAGCAGCCGCTTGACAGGGATAGGGTATGGCTACACCTTC.

For the CDR3, the DNA is TGTGCCAGCAGCTTAGAAGCGGGGGGGCTTGGGGCGGCGCAGTATTTT. This encodes CASSLEAGGLGAAQYF. The chain employs TRBV7-2 and TRBJ2-3, with 10 bases that match TRBD2. Germline V lookup: CDR1 SGHTA, CDR2 FQGNSA. The V gene end was trimmed by 1 base and the J gene end by 10 bases; junction bases not matched to a gene: 11. The CDR3 loop spans 16 amino acids.

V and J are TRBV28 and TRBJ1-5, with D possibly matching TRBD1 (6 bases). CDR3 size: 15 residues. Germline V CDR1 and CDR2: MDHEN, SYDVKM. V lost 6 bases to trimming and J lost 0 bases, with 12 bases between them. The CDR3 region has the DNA TGTGCCAGCAGCCGTACAGGGAATAGCAATCAGCCCCAGCATTTT. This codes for CASSRTGNSNQPQHF.

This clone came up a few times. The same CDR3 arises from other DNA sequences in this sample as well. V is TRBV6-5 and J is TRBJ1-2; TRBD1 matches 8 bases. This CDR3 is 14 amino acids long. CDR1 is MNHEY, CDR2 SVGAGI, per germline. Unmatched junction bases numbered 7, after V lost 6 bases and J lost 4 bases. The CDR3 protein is CASRSGTGTYGYTF. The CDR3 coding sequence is TGTGCCAGCAGGTCCGGGACAGGAACCTATGGCTACACCTTC.

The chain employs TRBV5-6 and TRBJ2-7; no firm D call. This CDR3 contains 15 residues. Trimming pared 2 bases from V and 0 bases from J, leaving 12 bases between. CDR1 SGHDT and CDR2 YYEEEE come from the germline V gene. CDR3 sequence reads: CASSFGSGVSYEQYF. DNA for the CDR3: TGTGCCAGCAGCTTTGGGTCAGGCGTCTCCTACGAGCAGTACTTC.

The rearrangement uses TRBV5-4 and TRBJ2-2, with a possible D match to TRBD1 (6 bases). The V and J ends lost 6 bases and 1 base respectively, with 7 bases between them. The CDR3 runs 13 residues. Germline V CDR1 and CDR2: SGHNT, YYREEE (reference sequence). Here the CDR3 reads CASTGQNTGELFF. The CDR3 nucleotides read TGTGCCAGCACGGGACAGAACACCGGGGAGCTGTTTTTT.

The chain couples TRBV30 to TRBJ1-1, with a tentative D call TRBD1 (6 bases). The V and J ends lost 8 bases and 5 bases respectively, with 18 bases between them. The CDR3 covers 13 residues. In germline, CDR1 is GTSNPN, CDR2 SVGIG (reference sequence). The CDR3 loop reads CAQQGVRGTEAFF. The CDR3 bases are TGTGCCCAACAGGGTGTGAGGGGGACTGAAGCTTTCTTT.

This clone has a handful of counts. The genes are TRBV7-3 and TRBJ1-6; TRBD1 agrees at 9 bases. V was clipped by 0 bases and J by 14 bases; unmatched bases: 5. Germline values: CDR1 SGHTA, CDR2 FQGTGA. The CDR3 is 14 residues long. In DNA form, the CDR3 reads TGTGCCAGCAGCTTAACCGGGACAGGGTCTGCCCTCCACTTT. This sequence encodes CASSLTGTGSALHF.

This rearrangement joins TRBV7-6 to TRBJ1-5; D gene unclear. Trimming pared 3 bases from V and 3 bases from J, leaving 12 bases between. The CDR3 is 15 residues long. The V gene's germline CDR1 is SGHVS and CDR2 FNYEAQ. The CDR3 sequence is CASSFRWYDNQPQHF. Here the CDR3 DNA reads TGTGCCAGCAGCTTTAGATGGTATGACAATCAGCCCCAGCATTTT.

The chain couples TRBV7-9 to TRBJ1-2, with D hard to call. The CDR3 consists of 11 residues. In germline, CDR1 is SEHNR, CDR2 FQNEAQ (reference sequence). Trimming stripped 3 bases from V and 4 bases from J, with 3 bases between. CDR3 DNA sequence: TGTGCCAGCAGCTTGAGCTATGGCTACACCTTC. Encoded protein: CASSLSYGYTF.

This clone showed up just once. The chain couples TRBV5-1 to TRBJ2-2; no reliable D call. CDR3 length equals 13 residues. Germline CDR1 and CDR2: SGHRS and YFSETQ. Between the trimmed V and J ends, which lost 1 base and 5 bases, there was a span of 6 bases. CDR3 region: CASSLYGTGELFF. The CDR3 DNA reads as TGCGCCAGCAGCTTGTACGGGACCGGGGAGCTGTTTTTT.